A selection of T cell receptor beta chains follows, all from one sample in a study of blood T cells in healthy people across ages. TCRdb reprocessed the 5' RACE reads with MiXCR, giving one entry per CDR3 protein. Of about 830,000 distinct CDR3 sequences listed, over 45% were seen once; the top ten hold 22%. Specimen: blood. These receptors were taken from a young man in good health. The CDR3 runs from the conserved cysteine through the conserved F or W.

v_call: TRBV27; cdr3_aa: CASSSRISQGYEQYF
v_call: TRBV15; cdr3_aa: CATSRQGNSPLHF
v_call: TRBV7-2; cdr3_aa: CASSLSPGFLEETQYF
v_call: TRBV6-6; cdr3_aa: CASRKSPRGSSYEQYF
v_call: TRBV7-9; cdr3_aa: CASSSPSGPSYEQYF
v_call: TRBV20-1; cdr3_aa: CSARVPGLAEYEQYF
v_call: TRBV5-6; cdr3_aa: CASSFKTSPNIQYF
v_call: TRBV27; cdr3_aa: CASGIGFEQYF
v_call: TRBV20-1; cdr3_aa: CSARDPFSRGDYNEQFF
v_call: TRBV12-3/TRBV12-4; cdr3_aa: CASRRMDSVNTEAFF
v_call: TRBV15; cdr3_aa: CATSSPEQPWTQYF
v_call: TRBV5-1; cdr3_aa: CASSLLMGSSYEQYF
v_call: TRBV6-2/TRBV6-3; cdr3_aa: CASNAPLGPRGADTQYF
v_call: TRBV27; cdr3_aa: CASSPRFLTDTQYF
v_call: TRBV7-9; cdr3_aa: CASARFQSYEQYF
v_call: TRBV20-1; cdr3_aa: CSASPSGRVSYNEQFF
v_call: TRBV4-3; cdr3_aa: CASSQEAGARSNEQFF
v_call: TRBV4-2; cdr3_aa: CASSLSVSPRGYTF
v_call: TRBV25-1; cdr3_aa: CASSELAGQGGYTF
v_call: TRBV6-2/TRBV6-3; cdr3_aa: CASSPRVVGPSNQPQHF
v_call: TRBV28; cdr3_aa: CASSSYRDRVLGSEKLFF
v_call: TRBV6-2/TRBV6-3; cdr3_aa: CASNKQGSSYEQYF
v_call: TRBV6-6; cdr3_aa: CASRTSTSLSGPQYF
v_call: TRBV12-3/TRBV12-4; cdr3_aa: CASSLQAGGAFF
v_call: TRBV20-1; cdr3_aa: CSARDSDRREQYF
v_call: TRBV25-1; cdr3_aa: CASSKRDYYEQYF
v_call: TRBV5-1; cdr3_aa: CATRAGVEQFF
v_call: TRBV29-1; cdr3_aa: CSVGYGGPTDTQYF
v_call: TRBV29-1; cdr3_aa: CSVGEAANEQFF
v_call: TRBV10-3; cdr3_aa: CAISGTDRETQYF
v_call: TRBV29-1; cdr3_aa: CSGGDRVYEQYF
v_call: TRBV9; cdr3_aa: CASSEGTSGRLEDTQYF
v_call: TRBV6-1; cdr3_aa: CASRMGLLYEQYF
v_call: TRBV20-1; cdr3_aa: CSASSLSQGGDEQFF
v_call: TRBV9; cdr3_aa: CASSVALGDLAGGLEKLFF
v_call: TRBV4-2; cdr3_aa: CASSQLLAGGTIKQFF
v_call: TRBV7-9; cdr3_aa: CASVRDGNYEQYF
v_call: TRBV3-1; cdr3_aa: CASSQGAGRLGAGSYNEQFF